These T cell receptor beta chains were read from a single sample in a study of cytomegalovirus exposure and HLA in healthy donors. The protocol was immunoSEQ multiplex PCR, while the TCRdb copy is restricted to in-frame clones and leaves out a portion. This table holds some 190,000 clones, about four fifths found once. The specimen was PBMCs. The receptors here all came from a man between 40 and 49 years old in good health and CMV-seropositive. The CDR3 runs from the conserved cysteine through the conserved F or W. The order of the fields is J gene, D gene, clone size, V gene, CDR3 protein, CDR3 DNA. D genes are given only for firm matches. Size is omitted from some rows. Given values are once, few, many or a class for expanded clones.

>TRBJ1-2|.|.|TRBV6-1
CASSEGGTGLYGYTF
TGTGCCAGCAGTGAAGGGGGAACAGGGCTGTATGGCTACACCTTC
>TRBJ1-5|TRBD1|.|TRBV6-5
CASSVGQPQPQHF
TGTGCCAGCAGTGTGGGACAGCCTCAGCCCCAGCATTTT
>TRBJ2-5|TRBD1|.|TRBV6-1
CASSETQGASREQYF
TGTGCCAGCAGTGAAACGCAGGGGGCCTCGAGAGAGCAGTACTTC
>TRBJ2-7|TRBD2|.|TRBV5-6
CASSWGGEQYF
TGTGCCAGCAGCTGGGGGGGCGAGCAGTACTTC
>TRBJ2-7|.|once|TRBV6-5
CASSYRRLDSYEQYF
TGTGCCAGCAGTTACCGCAGACTAGATTCCTACGAGCAGTACTTC
>TRBJ2-1|TRBD2|.|TRBV5-1
CASSLGDYYNEQFF
TGCGCCAGCAGCTTGGGGGACTACTACAATGAGCAGTTCTTC
>TRBJ2-2|.|.|TRBV5-1
CASSLARDTGELFF
TGCGCCAGCAGCTTGGCCAGGGACACCGGGGAGCTGTTTTTT
>TRBJ2-7|TRBD2|.|TRBV11-2
CASSLFLSGAGGPHEQYF
TGTGCCAGCAGCTTATTCTTATCTGGGGCGGGAGGGCCTCACGAGCAGTACTTC
>TRBJ1-1|.|.|TRBV5-1
CASSPQPEVNTEAFF
TGCGCCAGCAGCCCTCAACCAGAAGTGAACACTGAAGCTTTCTTT
>TRBJ1-2|.|once|TRBV6-1
CASSEVTGNYGYTF
TGTGCCAGCAGTGAAGTCACAGGGAACTATGGCTACACCTTC
>TRBJ2-7|.|.|TRBV5-1
CASSLFAGITYEQYF
TGCGCCAGCAGCCTATTCGCGGGAATAACCTACGAGCAGTACTTC
>TRBJ1-1|.|few|TRBV7-9
CASSLEGDTEAFF
TGTGCCAGCAGCTTAGAGGGGGACACTGAAGCTTTCTTT
>TRBJ2-2|.|.|TRBV6-5
CASSYSGTLNTGELFF
TGTGCCAGCAGTTACTCCGGGACTCTGAACACCGGGGAGCTGTTTTTT
>TRBJ2-2|TRBD1|.|TRBV6-5
CASSTRQGKFGELFF
TGTGCCAGCAGTACCAGACAGGGGAAGTTCGGGGAGCTGTTTTTT
>TRBJ2-1|TRBD2|.|TRBV5-4
CASSPEAGTSAYNEQFF
TGTGCCAGCAGCCCCGAGGCCGGGACTAGCGCCTACAATGAGCAGTTCTTC
>TRBJ1-1|TRBD1|.|TRBV5-5
CASSLRQGGLNTEAFF
TGTGCCAGCAGCTTAAGACAGGGGGGCCTGAACACTGAAGCTTTCTTT
>TRBJ1-4|.|.|TRBV5-8
CASSLGATTTNEKLFF
TGTGCCAGCAGCTTAGGGGCTACAACAACTAATGAAAAACTGTTTTTT
>TRBJ1-2|.|few|TRBV7-8
CASSSRTLAEAYTF
TGTGCCAGCAGCTCCCGGACACTCGCTGAGGCCTACACCTTC
>TRBJ1-2|.|.|TRBV29-1
CSVVHSKSYTF
TGCAGCGTTGTGCACAGCAAAAGCTACACCTTC
>TRBJ1-2|TRBD1|.|TRBV19
CASSSTPTGHYGYTF
TGTGCCAGTAGTAGCACCCCGACAGGGCACTATGGCTACACCTTC
>TRBJ2-3|.|.|TRBV4-1
CASRAVGTQYF
TGCGCCAGCAGGGCGGTCGGTACGCAGTATTTT
>TRBJ2-1|.|.|TRBV7-9
CASSGNRARNEQFF
TGTGCCAGCTCAGGGAACAGGGCAAGGAATGAGCAGTTCTTC
>TRBJ2-1|TRBD1|.|TRBV29-1
CSVEAGGWNEQFF
TGCAGCGTTGAGGCAGGGGGTTGGAATGAGCAGTTCTTC
>TRBJ2-5|.|.|TRBV9
CASSVEVEQETQYF
TGTGCCAGCAGCGTAGAAGTAGAGCAAGAGACCCAGTACTTC
>TRBJ2-3|.|.|TRBV5-4
CASSLGRYTDTQYF
TGTGCCAGCAGCTTGGGCAGGTACACAGATACGCAGTATTTT
>TRBJ2-5|TRBD1|.|TRBV28
CASSRTGDAGETQYF
TGTGCCAGCAGCCGGACAGGGGATGCAGGAGAGACCCAGTACTTC
>TRBJ2-4|.|.|TRBV7-9
CASGIKGNIQYF
TGTGCCAGCGGGATAAAGGGGAACATTCAGTACTTC
>TRBJ1-2|.|.|TRBV29-1
CSARTDGYTF
TGCAGCGCCCGGACAGATGGCTACACCTTC
>TRBJ2-6|.|.|TRBV6-5
CASSYDLSGANGLTF
TGTGCCAGCAGTTACGACCTCTCTGGGGCCAACGGCCTGACTTTC
>TRBJ2-5|TRBD2|.|TRBV28
CASSRGGWGETQYF
TGTGCCAGTTCCCGGGGGGGCTGGGGGGAGACCCAGTACTTC
>TRBJ2-2|TRBD1|.|TRBV7-6
CASSPRSTGGGTGELFF
TGTGCCAGCAGCCCAAGATCGACAGGGGGAGGAACCGGGGAGCTGTTTTTT
>TRBJ2-1|.|.|TRBV19
CASSISLRNNEQFF
TGTGCCAGTAGTATCTCACTCAGGAACAATGAGCAGTTCTTC